The 26 T cell receptor beta chains below were found in one sample sequenced in a study of shared clonotypes between healthy human individuals. Here immunoSEQ multiplex PCR was the method, and the copy in TCRdb shows in-frame clones only, minus some. Of 2 million or so clones in the sample, over 85% were seen once. The source material was naive CD4+ T cells sorted from blood. The subset: CD45RA+ positively selected. These receptors were taken from a man aged 18 to 30 in good health.

The V call is TRBV7-8, the J call TRBJ1-1; 11 nucleotides agree with TRBD1. J lost 5 bases, V lost 6 bases, and 8 bases had no gene match. The CDR3 consists of 15 residues. Germline-derived CDR1 and CDR2 are SGHVS and FQNEAQ. The CDR3 DNA reads as TGTGCCAGCAGTTCCACGGGACAGGGGGGTACTGAAGCTTTCTTT. This gives the protein CASSSTGQGGTEAFF.

The chain uses TRBV9 and TRBJ2-1; the match to TRBD2 covers 14 bases. There are 17 residues in the CDR3. The V and J ends lost 3 bases and 1 base, in that order; junction bases with no gene match: 3. Germline loops: CDR1 SGDLS, CDR2 YYNGEE. CDR3 DNA: TGTGCCAGCAGCGCGACTAGCGGGGGGGCTTCCTACAATGAGCAGTTCTTC. This sequence encodes CASSATSGGASYNEQFF.

The chain links TRBV5-1 to TRBJ2-1; TRBD2 aligns across 11 bases. Trimming removed 4 bases from V and 3 bases from J; junction bases left unmatched: 6. This CDR3 is 16 amino acids long. Germline lookup yields CDR1 SGHRS and CDR2 YFSETQ. The CDR3 reads CASSVTSGSIYNEQFF. The CDR3 DNA is TGCGCCAGCAGCGTAACTAGCGGGAGTATCTACAATGAGCAGTTCTTC. The complete variable domain, with remaining parts taken from reference TRBV5-1 and TRBJ2-1, reads KAGVTQTPRYLIKTRGQQVTLSCSPISGHRSVSWYQQTPGQGLQFLFEYFSETQRNKGNFPGRFSGRQFSNSRSEMNVSTLELGDSALYLCASSVTSGSIYNEQFFGPGTRLTVL.

A note on this clone: The same CDR3 is also encoded by other DNA sequences in this sample. This rearrangement joins TRBV7-8 to TRBJ2-7; TRBD2 matches at 13 bases. There are 16 residues in the CDR3. Germline lookup yields CDR1 SGHVS and CDR2 FQNEAQ. The V and J ends lost 3 bases and 0 bases, in that order; junction bases with no gene match: 2. CDR3 in amino acids: CASSFTSGGASYEQYF. The CDR3 DNA reads as TGTGCCAGCAGCTTTACTAGCGGGGGGGCCTCCTACGAGCAGTACTTC. The whole variable domain, remainder taken from reference TRBV7-8 and TRBJ2-7, is GAGVSQSPRYKVAKRGQDVALRCDPISGHVSLFWYQQALGQGPEFLTYFQNEAQLDKSGLPSDRFFAERPEGSVSTLKIQRTQQEDSAVYLCASSFTSGGASYEQYFGPGTRLTVT.

V usage is TRBV13 and J usage is TRBJ2-7, with 7 nucleotides matching TRBD2. With 5 bases clipped from V and 9 bases from J, the junction kept 13 bases outside the gene matches. Germline V gene lookup returns CDR1 PRHDT and CDR2 FYEKMQ (reference sequence). This CDR3 is built from 14 residues. As DNA, the CDR3 is TGTGCCAGCAGCCCAGAGCGGGGAGCTTCGGCGCAGTACTTC. Its translation: CASSPERGASAQYF.

This CDR3 is CASTPFPLGVAEQYF. CDR3 DNA sequence: TGTGCCAGCACCCCTTTCCCCCTGGGGGTTGCTGAGCAGTACTTC. This sequence joins TRBV7-9 and TRBJ2-7; the D gene could be TRBD1 or TRBD2 (5 bases each). Germline-derived CDR1 and CDR2 are SEHNR and FQNEAQ (reference sequence). The CDR3 contains 15 residues. Trimming removed 7 bases from V and 7 bases from J, with 23 bases in between. The full variable domain, in which reference TRBV7-9 and TRBJ2-7 provide the parts outside the CDR3, is DTGVSQNPRHKITKRGQNVTFRCDPISEHNRLYWYRQTLGQGPEFLTYFQNEAQLEKSRLLSDRFSAERPKGSFSTLEIQRTEQGDSAMYLCASTPFPLGVAEQYFGPGTRLTVT.

The gene calls are TRBV20-1 and TRBJ2-3; D is possibly TRBD2 (6 bases). Germline assignment: CDR1 DFQATT and CDR2 SNEGSKA (reference sequence). The CDR3 runs 11 residues. The V and J ends lost 5 bases and 6 bases respectively, with 9 bases between them. DNA for the CDR3: TGCAGTGCTGGGACTTGGGATACGCAGTATTTT. Its protein is CSAGTWDTQYF.

V usage is TRBV6-5 and J usage is TRBJ1-5; TRBD1 might be the D (5 bases). V was pared by 8 bases and J by 3 bases, with 11 bases between. CDR1 is MNHEY, CDR2 SVGAGI, per germline. CDR3 length: 13 amino acids. The CDR3: CASSGGINQPQHF. In nucleotides, the CDR3 is TGTGCCAGCTCGGGGGGGATCAATCAGCCCCAGCATTTT.

The chain employs TRBV19 and TRBJ1-4, with a possible D match to TRBD1 (6 bases). This CDR3 has 13 amino acids. Germline V gene lookup returns CDR1 LNHDA and CDR2 SQIVND (reference sequence). Trimming removed 3 bases at V and 12 bases at J, with 14 bases between. This chain's CDR3 is CASSILGAGELFF. The CDR3 DNA reads TGTGCCAGTAGTATTCTAGGGGCAGGGGAACTGTTTTTT.

The chain recombines TRBV9 with TRBJ2-5, with D perhaps TRBD2 (5 bases). This CDR3 contains 13 residues. Germline values: CDR1 SGDLS, CDR2 YYNGEE. V was shortened by 3 bases and J by 1 base, with 7 bases between the two germline ends. DNA of the CDR3: TGTGCCAGCAGCGAAGCGGCCCAAGAGACCCAGTACTTC. Translated: CASSEAAQETQYF. The complete variable domain, with remaining parts taken from reference TRBV9 and TRBJ2-5, reads DSGVTQTPKHLITATGQRVTLRCSPRSGDLSVYWYQQSLDQGLQFLIQYYNGEERAKGNILERFSAQQFPDLHSELNLSSLELGDSALYFCASSEAAQETQYFGPGTRLLVL.

In regard to this clone: The same CDR3 arises from other DNA sequences in this sample as well. The chain links TRBV6-5 to TRBJ2-5; D not resolved. In germline, CDR1 is MNHEY, CDR2 SVGAGI. The CDR3 loop spans 15 amino acids. Trimming took off 0 bases at V and 0 bases at J, with 8 bases between the two ends. The CDR3 DNA reads as TGTGCCAGCAGTTACTCTTCACCTTACCAAGAGACCCAGTACTTC. Protein sequence: CASSYSSPYQETQYF.

This clone was seen more than once but under ten times. The V gene is TRBV7-3, the J gene TRBJ2-5, with 7 bases that match TRBD1. CDR3 length: 13 amino acids. Trimming removed 3 bases from V and 5 bases from J; junction bases left unmatched: 3. The germline V gene encodes CDR1 SGHTA and CDR2 FQGTGA. As DNA, the CDR3 is TGTGCCAGCAGCTTGGACAGGCGGGAGACCCAGTACTTC. It is translated as CASSLDRRETQYF.

Concerning this clone: Additional DNA sequences in this sample encode the identical CDR3. This chain connects TRBV2 to TRBJ1-1; D not certain. Trimming pared 6 bases from V and 1 base from J, leaving 9 bases between. Looked up from germline, CDR1 is SNHLY and CDR2 is FYNNEI. The CDR3 is 13 amino acids. Here the CDR3 DNA reads TGTGCCAGCAGAACCCAGGAGAACACTGAAGCTTTCTTT. This sequence encodes CASRTQENTEAFF. Full variable domain (rest looked up from reference TRBV2 and TRBJ1-1): EPEVTQTPSHQVTQMGQEVILRCVPISNHLYFYWYRQILGQKVEFLVSFYNNEISEKSEIFDDQFSVERPDGSNFTLKIRSTKLEDSAMYFCASRTQENTEAFFGQGTRLTVV.

The genes are TRBV4-2 and TRBJ1-5, with 8 bases matching TRBD1. The CDR3 is made up of 15 amino acids. Looked up from germline, CDR1 is LGHNA and CDR2 is YNFKEQ. J lost 5 bases, V lost 5 bases, and 8 bases had no gene match. This CDR3 reads CASSVYRGGDQPQHF. The CDR3 DNA is TGTGCCAGCAGCGTATACAGGGGGGGGGATCAGCCCCAGCATTTT.

This chain uses TRBV6-1 with TRBJ1-5, with D uncertain. Germline V gene sequence: CDR1 MNHNS, CDR2 SASEGT. Deletions cut 2 bases from V and 0 bases from J, with 11 bases between. The length of the CDR3 is 16 residues. CDR3 region: CASSEWIEVSNQPQHF. DNA of the CDR3: TGTGCCAGCAGTGAATGGATAGAGGTTAGCAATCAGCCCCAGCATTTT.

V and J are TRBV19 and TRBJ2-1, with 15 positions matching TRBD2. The CDR3 contains 17 residues. The V segment lost 10 bases and the J segment 8 bases; nucleotides outside the gene matches: 15. CDR1 is LNHDA, CDR2 SQIVND, per germline (reference sequence). The CDR3 sequence is CAKVIWGLAGGLDEQFF. Written as DNA, the CDR3 is TGTGCCAAAGTCATTTGGGGACTAGCGGGGGGACTGGATGAGCAGTTCTTC.

The chain combines TRBV18 with TRBJ2-5; TRBD2 is a possible D gene (6 bases). The V and J ends lost 0 bases and 5 bases respectively, with 13 bases between them. The CDR3 is made up of 15 amino acids. Germline loops: CDR1 KGHSH, CDR2 LQKENI. In nucleotides, the CDR3 is TGTGCCAGCTCACCACCGGCGGGATCTAGGGAGACCCAGTACTTC. As protein: CASSPPAGSRETQYF.

The chain joins TRBV5-4 to TRBJ1-2; no firm D call. The CDR3 loop spans 12 amino acids. Trimming removed 5 bases from V and 6 bases from J, with 11 bases in between. Germline V gene data show CDR1 as SGHNT and CDR2 as YYREEE (reference sequence). CDR3 nucleotide sequence: TGTGCCAGCAGTTCGGACGGGAATGGCTACACCTTC. It specifies CASSSDGNGYTF. The complete variable domain, with remaining parts taken from reference TRBV5-4 and TRBJ1-2, reads ETGVTQSPTHLIKTRGQQVTLRCSSQSGHNTVSWYQQALGQGPQFIFQYYREEENGRGNFPPRFSGLQFPNYSSELNVNALELDDSALYLCASSSDGNGYTFGSGTRLTVV.

V is TRBV5-5 and J is TRBJ1-5, with D hard to call. V was trimmed by 4 bases and J by 4 bases, leaving 9 bases between them. This CDR3 spans 13 amino acids. The V gene's germline CDR1 is SGHKS and CDR2 YYEKEE (reference sequence). DNA of the CDR3: TGTGCCAGCAGCCCGCAGATTAATCAGCCCCAGCATTTT. It translates to CASSPQINQPQHF.

V usage is TRBV5-1 and J usage is TRBJ2-1, with TRBD2 matching over 13 bases. Unmatched junction bases numbered 11, after V lost 3 bases and J lost 5 bases. CDR3 length: 18 residues. CDR1 SGHRS and CDR2 YFSETQ come from the germline V gene. In nucleotides, the CDR3 is TGCGCCAGCAGCTCTCTTTTCTACGGGACTAGCGGGAACAATGAGCAGTTCTTC. Amino acid sequence: CASSSLFYGTSGNNEQFF.

This sequence joins TRBV14 and TRBJ2-7, with D possibly being TRBD2 (5 bases). The CDR3 covers 15 residues. Germline CDR1 SGHDN, CDR2 FVKESK. The ends were cut back, 2 bases at V and 0 bases at J, with 11 bases in the middle. The CDR3 region is CASSQRPGYSYEQYF. The CDR3 coding sequence is TGTGCCAGCAGCCAAAGGCCGGGGTACTCCTACGAGCAGTACTTC.

V is TRBV25-1 and J is TRBJ1-2; possible D gene TRBD1, 5 bases. Germline V lookup: CDR1 MGHDK, CDR2 SYGVNS. V lost 2 bases and J 3 bases, leaving 16 bases between the germline ends. The CDR3 consists of 16 residues. CDR3 coding DNA: TGTGCCAGCAGTGAAAGCGGGGCACTCGTGGACTATGGCTACACCTTC. Protein: CASSESGALVDYGYTF.

The rearrangement links TRBV6-6 to TRBJ1-1; no firm D call. V was pared by 4 bases and J by 1 base, with 7 bases between. The CDR3 is 13 amino acids. Per germline, CDR1 MNHNY and CDR2 SVGAGI (reference sequence). The CDR3 sequence: CASSWEQNTEAFF. In DNA form, the CDR3 reads TGTGCCAGCAGTTGGGAACAGAACACTGAAGCTTTCTTT.

This clone was seen a single time. The rearrangement links TRBV6-4 to TRBJ1-6; D gene ambiguous. Germline CDR1 is MRHNA and CDR2 is SNTAGT. Trimming shortened V by 2 bases and J by 13 bases, and 12 bases separated the two germline ends. This CDR3 contains 13 residues. CDR3 residues: CASSDRPGRPLHF. In nucleotides, the CDR3 is TGTGCCAGCAGTGACCGGCCGGGTCGTCCCCTCCACTTT.

A note on this clone: Other DNA sequences from this sample encode an identical CDR3 as well. V usage is TRBV7-9 and J usage is TRBJ2-7; D could derive from TRBD1 or TRBD2 (6 bases each). Per germline, CDR1 SEHNR and CDR2 FQNEAQ (reference sequence). The ends were cut back, 0 bases at V and 3 bases at J, with 9 bases in the middle. This CDR3 spans 14 amino acids. CDR3 in DNA: TGTGCCAGCAGCTTAGCGGGGGGACACTACGAGCAGTACTTC. Its translation is CASSLAGGHYEQYF.

The chain recombines TRBV10-3 with TRBJ1-5, with D maybe TRBD1 (5 bases). This CDR3 region has 15 residues. The germline CDR1 and CDR2 sequences are ENHRY and SYGVKD. V lost 3 bases to trimming and J lost 2 bases, with 11 bases between them. The CDR3 loop reads CAISDGPGGNQPQHF. CDR3 in DNA: TGTGCCATCAGTGATGGACCGGGGGGCAATCAGCCCCAGCATTTT.